This record concerns one TCR beta chain sequence. What it binds is not known. Via 5' RACE with UMI labels, TRB cDNA libraries were prepared. TCRdb reprocessed the 5' RACE reads and keeps a single row for each CDR3 protein, giving no DNA. The repertoire table contains over 100,000 distinct CDR3 sequences. This CDR3 contains 15 residues. Per the germline V gene, CDR1 is SGHVS and CDR2 is FNYEAQ. This specimen comes from a study of CXCR3-negative and CXCR3-positive naive CD8 T cells. Study results and caveats: Sequencing showed both naive subsets with comparably high diversity, and memory CD8+ cells much lower. It was found that naive subsets had comparable surface CD5, and TCR strength was inferred from TRB CDR3 properties.

The sequencing input was naive CXCR3- CD8+ T cells from blood. The subset is: CD45RO-CCR7+CD27+CD95- naive CD8+ T cells lacking CXCR3 (TNR3-). V is TRBV7-6 and J is TRBJ2-1; without DNA, the TCRdb call of TRBD2 cannot be checked. The TCR was taken from a human donor in good health. Some clones in this sample may be carry-over from other donors' samples. CDR3 residues: CASCLGLVPYNEQFF. The full variable domain, in which reference TRBV7-6 and TRBJ2-1 provide the parts outside the CDR3, is GAGVSQSPRYKVTKRGQDVALRCDPISGHVSLYWYRQALGQGPEFLTYFNYEAQQDKSGLPNDRFSAERPEGSISTLTIQRTEQRDSAMYRCASCLGLVPYNEQFFGPGTRLTVL.